The entry that follows covers one T cell receptor (beta chain) sequence. Its antigen is as yet unknown. The data derive from a study of T cells expressing NK-cell markers. Across the whole study: Sorted CD3+CD56+NKG2C+, CD3+CD56+NKG2C- and CD3+CD56-NKG2C+ T-cell subsets were beta-chain profiled. Sequenced donors, eight in total, included seven who were HCMV-seropositive and one who was seronegative.

CDR1 SGHRS and CDR2 YFSETQ come from the germline V gene. The CDR3 loop spans 15 amino acids. TCRdb re-called the 5' RACE reads; one entry per CDR3 protein, DNA not given. This sample's table reports about 440,000 distinct CDR3 sequences. Study conclusions and caveats: Six of the donors carried dominant NKG2C+ clonotypes that took up about 1.0-7.0% of their CD8+ T cells.

The rearrangement uses TRBV5-1 and TRBJ1-1; with no DNA, the TCRdb D assignment of TRBD1 cannot be verified. The sequenced sample consisted of blood T cells: a sorted CD56 or NKG2C T cell subset, CD4+ or CD8+ T cells, or bulk PBMC T cells (not recorded which). The TCR originated in a woman between 18 and 70 years old in good health. The CDR3 protein is CASSLRGLVNTEAFF.